These T cell receptor beta chains were read from a single sample in a study of PD-1 blockade in classical Hodgkin lymphoma. Generated by immunoSEQ multiplex PCR, the TCRdb table keeps only in-frame clones and is missing some. This sample carries 110,000 or so clones, roughly nine tenths of them seen once, and the ten largest clones take about 20%. The sample here was peripheral blood mononuclear cells (PBMCs), taken before the second cycle of nivolumab. These receptors all stem from a human donor with classical Hodgkin lymphoma. CDR3s include the opening cysteine and the closing phenylalanine or tryptophan. The order of the fields is J gene, D gene, clone size, V gene, CDR3 DNA, CDR3 protein. A D gene is named only where the DNA matches it firmly. Some rows mark clone size as missing; the rest say once, few, many or name a class of expanded clone.

>TRBJ1-5|.|.|TRBV28
TGTGCCAGCACCCTGGGGGGGAAGCAGCCCCAGCATTTT
CASTLGGKQPQHF
>TRBJ1-2|TRBD1|.|TRBV6-4
TGTGCCAGCAGTGACTCTAGGACAGGGGGCTATGGCTACACCTTC
CASSDSRTGGYGYTF
>TRBJ1-4|TRBD1|.|TRBV25-1
TGTGCCAGCAGTGAATGGGGGACAGGGAGTGAAAAACTGTTTTTT
CASSEWGTGSEKLFF
>TRBJ2-7|.|.|TRBV28
TGTGCCAGCAGTTTTCCCTTCCACCCGGGAACCTACTCCTACGAGCAGTACTTC
CASSFPFHPGTYSYEQYF
>TRBJ2-3|TRBD1|.|TRBV23-1
TGCGCCAGCAGTCAACCGCAGGGGGCTTATATAGATACGCAGTATTTT
CASSQPQGAYIDTQYF
>TRBJ2-7|TRBD1|.|TRBV5-1
TGCGCCAGCAAGGGACAGGGATCCTACGAGCAGTACTTC
CASKGQGSYEQYF
>TRBJ1-4|.|.|TRBV4-3
TGCGCCAGCAGCCAAGAACTGATCGGGGGCAGGGATGAAAAACTGTTTTTT
CASSQELIGGRDEKLFF
>TRBJ2-7|TRBD1|.|TRBV5-1
TGCGCCAGCAGCTGGGACAGTCTTAAGTACGAGCAGTACTTC
CASSWDSLKYEQYF
>TRBJ1-5|.|.|TRBV6-1
TGTGCCAGCAGTGATTCACAAAGAGGGTTCAGCAATCAGCCCCAGCATTTT
CASSDSQRGFSNQPQHF
>TRBJ1-1|.|.|TRBV5-6
TGTGCCAGCAGCTTGGGCAGGAACACTGAAGCTTTCTTT
CASSLGRNTEAFF
>TRBJ1-2|.|.|TRBV12-5
TGTGCTAGTGGGCCCTTGGGTGGGAAAGATGGCTACACCTTC
CASGPLGGKDGYTF
>TRBJ2-6|.|.|TRBV6-1
TGTGCCAGCAGCCTCCCCTTCTCTGGGGCCAACGTCCTGACTTTC
CASSLPFSGANVLTF
>TRBJ2-1|TRBD2|.|TRBV27
TGTGCCAGCAGTAGACCGAGCGGGAGCTCCTACAATGAGCAGTTCTTC
CASSRPSGSSYNEQFF
>TRBJ1-1|.|.|TRBV27
TGTGCCAGCAGTTTGCCTGGGCCGGGAGGGAACACTGAAGCTTTCTTT
CASSLPGPGGNTEAFF
>TRBJ2-6|.|.|TRBV5-8
TGTGCCAGCAGCGACCGCTCTGGGGCCAACGTCCTGACTTTC
CASSDRSGANVLTF
>TRBJ2-1|.|.|TRBV30
TGTGCCTGGAGTGTGGGCCCGGCTGGGCAGTTCTTC
CAWSVGPAGQFF
>TRBJ2-2|.|.|TRBV7-9
TGTGCCAGCAGCAATCCTAGCAGTACGAACACCGGGGAGCTGTTTTTT
CASSNPSSTNTGELFF
>TRBJ2-5|.|.|TRBV28
TGTGCCAGCAGTTCCTCCGGGACAATCCAAGAGACCCAGTACTTC
CASSSSGTIQETQYF
>TRBJ1-5|.|.|TRBV5-1
TGCGCCAGCAGCTTGCGCGGGGATAGCAATCAGCCCCAGCATTTT
CASSLRGDSNQPQHF
>TRBJ2-1|.|.|TRBV30
TGTGCCTGGAGCCGGGACGCATACAATGAGCAGTTCTTC
CAWSRDAYNEQFF
>TRBJ2-2|.|few|TRBV19
TGTGCCAGTAGACAGGGTAACACCGGGGAGCTGTTTTTT
CASRQGNTGELFF
>TRBJ1-1|.|.|TRBV5-6
TGTGCCAGCAGCTCAAAGTCAAACACTGAAGCTTTCTTT
CASSSKSNTEAFF
>TRBJ2-5|.|.|TRBV18
TGTGCCAGCTCACCAAACACTAGGTACCAAGAGACCCAGTACTTC
CASSPNTRYQETQYF
>TRBJ2-7|TRBD1|.|TRBV6-5
TGTGCCAGCAGTCGAGAAGGACAGGGCTCCTACGAGCAGTACTTC
CASSREGQGSYEQYF
>TRBJ1-2|.|.|TRBV6-5
TGTGCCAGCAGTTACGAAGGGGGGCTGAACTATGGCTACACCTTC
CASSYEGGLNYGYTF
>TRBJ2-7|TRBD1|.|TRBV5-6
TGTGCCAGCAGCTTGGGGGACAGGGACGAGCAGTACTTC
CASSLGDRDEQYF
>TRBJ1-3|.|few|TRBV10-3
TGTGCCATCAGTGCAGACTCTGGAAACACCATATATTTT
CAISADSGNTIYF
>TRBJ2-1|TRBD2|.|TRBV9
TGTGCCAGCAGCGTGGTGACTAGCGGGTATTACAATGAGCAGTTCTTC
CASSVVTSGYYNEQFF
>TRBJ1-1|.|.|TRBV4-2
TGTGCCAGCAGCCGCGTAGGGGGGGCGAACACTGAAGCTTTCTTT
CASSRVGGANTEAFF
>TRBJ1-1|.|.|TRBV21-1
TGTGCCAGCAGCTTCCAGGGGCGAGAGGAAGCTTTCTTT
CASSFQGREEAFF
>TRBJ1-1|.|.|TRBV28
TGTGCCAGCAGTTTATCGTCAGGCCTGAACACTGAAGCTTTCTTT
CASSLSSGLNTEAFF
>TRBJ2-7|.|.|TRBV9
TGTGCCACGAACGGGCGGACCTACGAGCAGTACTTC
CATNGRTYEQYF
>TRBJ1-1|.|.|TRBV29-1
TGCAGCGCTGAACTTGGGGACACTGAAGCTTTCTTT
CSAELGDTEAFF
>TRBJ1-1|.|.|TRBV5-4
TGTGCCAGCAGCCCGAGTGGACGGTCGAACACTGAAGCTTTCTTT
CASSPSGRSNTEAFF
>TRBJ1-1|TRBD1|.|TRBV7-2
TGTGCCAGCAGCTTAATGCCCGGGACAGGGGGGAGAACTGAAGCTTTCTTT
CASSLMPGTGGRTEAFF